The text below deals with one T cell receptor beta chain. The V gene's germline CDR1 is MNHEY and CDR2 SVGAGI. The CDR3 has 14 residues. TCRdb re-called the 5' RACE reads; every CDR3 protein appears as one record, without DNA. Here the sample table reports 300,000 to 450,000 distinct CDR3 sequences. These data originate in a study of monozygotic twins with inflammatory bowel disease. The receptor was isolated from a human donor with ulcerative colitis or Crohn's disease, or a healthy co-twin of an affected twin (not recorded which). Sequencing was performed on blood. V is TRBV6-5 and J is TRBJ1-1; TCRdb's D gene call, TRBD1, goes unchecked for lack of DNA. This chain's CDR3 is CASSYQGWFTEAFF.